One sample yielded the 14 T cell receptor beta chains listed below, sequenced in a study of OX40 agonist ivuxolimab in advanced cancers. Using immunoSEQ multiplex PCR, the repertoire was profiled, and TCRdb retains in-frame clones only, with some absent. The sample shows approximately 50,000 clones, more than 75% of them seen only once. The sample consisted of CD4+ or CD8+ T cells sorted from blood, taken in a trial of the OX40 agonist ivuxolimab. Source of these receptors: an adult with an advanced solid tumor such as melanoma, head and neck, liver or kidney cancer.

This clone was detected once. The genes are TRBV27 and TRBJ2-7; 9 nucleotides align to TRBD1. The CDR3 loop spans 17 amino acids. Germline loops: CDR1 MNHEY, CDR2 SMNVEV (reference sequence). J was trimmed by 2 bases and V by 5 bases; bases with no gene match: 13. CDR3 amino acids: CASSPLGRDRVTYEQYF. DNA for the CDR3: TGTGCCAGCAGTCCCCTTGGGAGGGACAGGGTCACCTACGAGCAGTACTTC.

The gene calls are TRBV27 and TRBJ2-1, with TRBD2 matching 7 bases. This CDR3 region has 16 residues. Germline V CDR1 and CDR2: MNHEY, SMNVEV (reference sequence). The V gene end was trimmed by 2 bases and the J gene end by 3 bases; junction bases not matched to a gene: 7. CDR3 in DNA: TGTGCCAGCAGTTTAGTCGCTAGCGGCAACTACAATGAGCAGTTCTTC. Encoded protein: CASSLVASGNYNEQFF.

V and J are TRBV5-1 and TRBJ2-3; possible D gene TRBD1, 5 bases. Trimming removed 4 bases from V and 4 bases from J, with 10 bases in between. The CDR3 contains 13 residues. The germline gives CDR1 SGHRS, CDR2 YFSETQ. Here the CDR3 DNA reads TGCGCCAGCAGCCCAGGGATAGCAGATACGCAGTATTTT. This encodes CASSPGIADTQYF.

V and J are TRBV30 and TRBJ1-2, with D possibly matching TRBD1 (5 bases). The V end lost 0 bases, the J end lost 4 bases, and 9 bases lay between the germline ends. The CDR3 spans 13 residues. Per germline, CDR1 GTSNPN and CDR2 SVGIG (reference sequence). The CDR3 reads CAWSVQAPYGYTF. The DNA of the CDR3 is TGTGCCTGGAGTGTACAGGCTCCCTATGGCTACACCTTC.

J is TRBJ1-5 and V is TRBV23-1; 10 positions agree with TRBD1. TRBV23-1 is marked as an open reading frame, function uncertain. Unmatched junction bases numbered 10, after V lost 4 bases and J lost 4 bases. The length of the CDR3 is 17 residues. The CDR3 loop reads CASSLAGTGAQNQPQHF. The CDR3 nucleotides read TGCGCCAGCAGTCTCGCCGGGACAGGGGCCCAAAATCAGCCCCAGCATTTT.

This clone showed up just once. This chain uses TRBV30 with TRBJ2-1; either TRBD1 or TRBD2 may fit D (5 bases each). The germline V gene has CDR1 GTSNPN and CDR2 SVGIG (reference sequence). Deletions cut 4 bases from V and 3 bases from J, with 16 bases between. This CDR3 is built from 15 residues. CDR3 region: CAWTKGDLIYNEQFF. The CDR3 coding sequence is TGTGCCTGGACAAAAGGGGACCTAATCTACAATGAGCAGTTCTTC.

V usage is TRBV5-1 and J usage is TRBJ1-2; 7 nucleotides match TRBD1. Germline assignment: CDR1 SGHRS and CDR2 YFSETQ. The CDR3 length is 16 residues. The trim removed 2 bases at V and 8 bases at J, leaving 15 bases unmatched. The CDR3 sequence: CASSFSSTGKMHGYTF. In DNA, the CDR3 is TGCGCCAGCAGCTTCTCCTCGACAGGGAAGATGCACGGCTACACCTTC.

The chain carries TRBV4-1 and TRBJ2-1; 9 nucleotides agree with TRBD2. Germline CDR1 MGHRA, CDR2 YSYEKL. CDR3 length: 16 residues. V was clipped by 0 bases and J by 4 bases; unmatched bases: 4. The CDR3 loop is CASSQETSGPYNEQFF. The CDR3 coding sequence is TGCGCCAGCAGCCAAGAGACTAGCGGCCCGTACAATGAGCAGTTCTTC.

J is TRBJ2-1 and V is TRBV7-3, with D uncertain. This CDR3 spans 13 amino acids. The germline CDR1 and CDR2 sequences are SGHTA and FQGTGA. Trimming took off 4 bases at V and 8 bases at J, with 12 bases between the two ends. Here the CDR3 reads CASSSGPAHEQFF. In DNA, the CDR3 is TGTGCCAGCAGCTCCGGCCCGGCCCATGAGCAGTTCTTC.

The chain recombines TRBV13 with TRBJ2-5, with 9 bases fitting TRBD1. The germline CDR1 and CDR2 sequences are PRHDT and FYEKMQ (reference sequence). This CDR3 has 16 amino acids. V lost 4 bases, J lost 0 bases, and 6 bases stayed unmatched. The CDR3 region is CASSSPGTGYQETQYF. The CDR3 coding sequence is TGTGCCAGCAGCTCCCCCGGGACAGGGTACCAAGAGACCCAGTACTTC. The full variable domain, with the rest looked up from reference TRBV13 and TRBJ2-5, is AAGVIQSPRHLIKEKRETATLKCYPIPRHDTVYWYQQGPGQDPQFLISFYEKMQSDKGSIPDRFSAQQFSDYHSELNMSSLELGDSALYFCASSSPGTGYQETQYFGPGTRLLVL.

The chain links TRBV7-3 to TRBJ1-1; the D is unclear. The CDR3 consists of 16 residues. Trimming took 1 base from V and 0 from J, leaving 12 bases between them. The germline gives CDR1 SGHTA, CDR2 FQGTGA. The CDR3: CASSLNGRTLNTEAFF. The CDR3 bases are TGTGCCAGCAGCTTAAACGGCAGGACTTTGAACACTGAAGCTTTCTTT.

The chain is built from TRBV25-1 and TRBJ1-6; perhaps TRBD1 as D (5 bases). The V gene's germline CDR1 is MGHDK and CDR2 SYGVNS. V was trimmed by 4 bases and J by 2 bases, leaving 9 bases between them. CDR3 size: 15 residues. CDR3 in amino acids: CASSGQGPYNSPLHF. CDR3 bases: TGTGCCAGCAGTGGCCAGGGTCCCTATAATTCACCCCTCCACTTT.

The chain employs TRBV5-6 and TRBJ2-7, with D uncertain. V was shortened by 2 bases and J by 0 bases, with 15 bases between the two germline ends. This CDR3 is built from 16 residues. The germline gives CDR1 SGHDT, CDR2 YYEEEE. Written as DNA, the CDR3 is TGTGCCAGCAGCTTTTTCGGTTACCGGAGCTCCTACGAGCAGTACTTC. Translation: CASSFFGYRSSYEQYF.

The V and J genes are TRBV28 and TRBJ2-7; D may be TRBD1 (5 bases). The V end lost 8 bases, the J end lost 6 bases, and 23 bases lay between the germline ends. This CDR3 is built from 15 residues. Germline CDR1 MDHEN, CDR2 SYDVKM. CDR3 sequence (DNA): TGTGCCAGCCGAAGAACCAGGGCAATCCAAGGCGAGCAGTACTTC. This sequence encodes CASRRTRAIQGEQYF.